This entry describes one T cell receptor beta chain. This sample is drawn from a study of technical replicates of blood from a few donors. TCRdb's copy holds only in-frame clones and misses some; the assay was immunoSEQ multiplex PCR. The sample lists about 94,000 clones; approximately 94% were seen once. This CDR3 is built from 15 residues. Germline CDR1 reads LGHNA; CDR2 reads YNFKEQ. The ends lost 1 base at V and 6 bases at J; junction bases unmatched: 4. The V and J genes are TRBV4-2 and TRBJ2-1; 9 bases match TRBD1. This receptor was identified in a human donor in good health. Sequencing used T cells isolated from PBMCs. The CDR3 DNA follows: TGTGCCAGCAGCCAAGGGGACAGGGATCGCAATGAGCAGTTCTTC. Translated: CASSQGDRDRNEQFF.